This TCR beta chain is drawn from a study of response to subunit inactivated influenza vaccine. Findings and limits, study-wide: The authors proposed limited new T cell recruitment per seasonal influenza vaccination.

A word on this clonotype: Its antigen is still unknown.

The V and J ends lost 6 bases and 8 bases respectively, with 9 bases between them. The CDR3 totals 11 residues. Germline V lookup: CDR1 SGDLS, CDR2 YYNGEE. TCRdb passed the RT-PCR reads through MiXCR, listing each CDR3 protein once. This sample has 650,000 to 800,000 distinct CDR3 sequences; around a sixth occur once, and the top ten carry 11%. This material consisted of PBMCs from blood, taken around 5 days after vaccination. The chain links TRBV9 to TRBJ2-1; D unresolved. This sequence originates from a man in his fifties or sixties who received an inactivated influenza vaccine. CDR3 nucleotides: TGTGCCAGCATCTCAAACGATGAGCAGTTCTTC. Translating gives CASISNDEQFF.